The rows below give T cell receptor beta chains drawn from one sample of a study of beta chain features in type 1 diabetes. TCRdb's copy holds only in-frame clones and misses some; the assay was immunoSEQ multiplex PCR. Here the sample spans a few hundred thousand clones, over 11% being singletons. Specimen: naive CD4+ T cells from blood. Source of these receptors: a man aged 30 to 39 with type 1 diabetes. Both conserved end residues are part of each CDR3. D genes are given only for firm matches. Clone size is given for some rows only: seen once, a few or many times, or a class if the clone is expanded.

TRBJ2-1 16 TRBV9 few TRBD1 CASRPGPGQGANEQFF TGTGCCAGCAGACCCGGGCCGGGACAGGGAGCAAATGAGCAGTTCTTC
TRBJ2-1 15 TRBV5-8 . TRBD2 CASSYPGLAVNEQFF TGTGCCAGCAGCTATCCGGGACTAGCGGTTAATGAGCAGTTCTTC
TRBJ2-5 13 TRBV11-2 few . CASSAFIAETQYF TGTGCCAGCAGCGCCTTCATAGCCGAGACCCAGTACTTC
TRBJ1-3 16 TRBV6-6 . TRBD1 CASSYGQVISGNTIYF TGTGCCAGCAGTTACGGACAGGTTATCTCTGGAAACACCATATATTTT
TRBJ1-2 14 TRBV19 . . CASSIGWGNYGYTF TGTGCCAGTAGTATAGGTTGGGGCAACTATGGCTACACCTTC
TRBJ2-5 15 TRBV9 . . CASSVGGDDTVPQYF TGTGCCAGCAGCGTAGGGGGGGACGACACGGTGCCCCAGTACTTC
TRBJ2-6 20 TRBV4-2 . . CASSQDLIGQGSSGANVLTF TGTGCCAGCAGCCAAGATCTCATTGGGCAGGGGAGCTCTGGGGCCAACGTCCTGACTTTC
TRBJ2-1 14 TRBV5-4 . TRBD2 CASSLASGGIEQFF TGTGCCAGCAGCTTGGCTAGCGGGGGGATTGAGCAGTTCTTC
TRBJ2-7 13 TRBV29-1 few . CSVVGQGSYEQYF TGCAGCGTTGTAGGGCAGGGTTCCTACGAGCAGTACTTC
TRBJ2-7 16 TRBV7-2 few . CASSSELALFIYEQYF TGTGCCAGCAGCTCCGAGCTGGCACTATTCATATACGAGCAGTACTTC
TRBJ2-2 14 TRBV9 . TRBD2 CASGGRADTGELFF TGTGCCAGTGGCGGGAGGGCAGACACCGGGGAGCTGTTTTTT
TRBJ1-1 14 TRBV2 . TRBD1 CASSSDRGRFQDFF TGTGCCAGCAGTTCGGACAGGGGGAGGTTTCAGGATTTCTTT
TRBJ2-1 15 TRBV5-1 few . CASSSQGYRYNEQFF TGCGCCAGCAGCTCACAGGGTTACCGATACAATGAGCAGTTCTTC
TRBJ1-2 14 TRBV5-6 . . CASKDVGSNYGYTF TGTGCCAGCAAGGATGTGGGGAGTAACTATGGCTACACCTTC
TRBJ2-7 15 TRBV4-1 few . CASSTGQKPSYEQYF TGCGCCAGCAGCACCGGACAGAAGCCCTCCTACGAGCAGTACTTC
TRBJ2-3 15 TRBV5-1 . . CASSLAAGAADTQYF TGCGCCAGCAGCTTGGCGGCAGGGGCGGCAGATACGCAGTATTTT
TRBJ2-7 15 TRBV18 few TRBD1 CASSPAGQGTYEQYF TGTGCCAGCTCACCAGCGGGACAGGGGACCTACGAGCAGTACTTC
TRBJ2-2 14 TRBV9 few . CASSADTNTGELFF TGTGCCAGCAGCGCGGACACGAACACCGGGGAGCTGTTTTTT
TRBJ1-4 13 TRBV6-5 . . CASGDRANEKLFF TGTGCCAGCGGAGACAGAGCGAATGAAAAACTGTTTTTT
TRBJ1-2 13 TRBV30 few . CAWSNDRSDGYTF TGTGCCTGGTCTAACGACAGGAGTGATGGCTACACCTTC
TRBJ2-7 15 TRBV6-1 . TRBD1 CASSLRTGGGYEQYF TGTGCCAGCAGTCTTCGGACAGGGGGAGGTTACGAGCAGTACTTC
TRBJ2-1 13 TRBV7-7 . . CASSRDNLNEQFF TGTGCCAGCAGTCGGGACAATCTCAATGAGCAGTTCTTC
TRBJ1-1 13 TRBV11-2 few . CASSLQQVAEAFF TGTGCCAGCAGCTTACAACAGGTCGCTGAAGCTTTCTTT
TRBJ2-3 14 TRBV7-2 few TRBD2 CASSFGTSPDTQYF TGTGCCAGCAGCTTCGGGACTAGCCCAGATACGCAGTATTTT
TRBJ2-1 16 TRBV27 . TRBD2 CASSPLAGKAYNEQFF TGTGCCAGCAGTCCCTTAGCGGGAAAAGCCTACAATGAGCAGTTCTTC
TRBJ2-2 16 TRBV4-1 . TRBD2 CASSQVAGGYTGELFF TGCGCCAGCAGCCAAGTGGCGGGAGGGTACACCGGGGAGCTGTTTTTT
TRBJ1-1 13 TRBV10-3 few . CAIRGLPNTEAFF TGTGCCATTCGGGGACTTCCGAACACTGAAGCTTTCTTT
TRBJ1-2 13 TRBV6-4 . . CASSPAGGNGYTF TGTGCCAGCAGCCCAGCCGGGGGGAATGGCTACACCTTC
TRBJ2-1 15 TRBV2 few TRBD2 CASKFRAGGRNEQFF TGTGCCAGCAAATTCAGGGCGGGAGGGCGTAATGAGCAGTTCTTC
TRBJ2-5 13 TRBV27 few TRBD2 CASKSSGTETQYF TGTGCCAGCAAGTCCAGCGGGACCGAGACCCAGTACTTC
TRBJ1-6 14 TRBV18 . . CASRESSYNSPLHF TGTGCCAGCCGGGAGAGCTCCTATAATTCACCCCTCCACTTT
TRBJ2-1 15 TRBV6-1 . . CASNVFSGSYNEQFF TGTGCCAGCAATGTTTTTAGCGGCTCCTACAATGAGCAGTTCTTC
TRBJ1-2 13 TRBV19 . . CASMSTSHYGYTF TGTGCCAGTATGAGCACCTCTCACTATGGCTACACCTTC
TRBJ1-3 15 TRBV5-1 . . CASSLEDSSGNTIYF TGCGCCAGCAGCTTGGAGGACAGCTCTGGAAACACCATATATTTT
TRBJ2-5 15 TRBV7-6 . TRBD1 CASSSMGQSQETQYF TGTGCCAGCAGCTCTATGGGACAGAGCCAAGAGACCCAGTACTTC
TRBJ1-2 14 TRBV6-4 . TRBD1 CASSEPDRSNGYTF TGTGCCAGCAGTGAACCGGACAGGTCTAATGGCTACACCTTC
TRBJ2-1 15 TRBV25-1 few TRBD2 CASTLPGTNYNEQFF TGTGCCAGCACATTGCCCGGGACTAATTACAATGAGCAGTTCTTC
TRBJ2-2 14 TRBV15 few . CATSRVASDGELFF TGTGCCACCAGCAGAGTAGCTTCTGACGGGGAGCTGTTTTTT
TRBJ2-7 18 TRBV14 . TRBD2 CASSPYILSSGRSTEQYF TGTGCCAGCAGCCCATATATTCTGTCCAGCGGGAGGAGTACGGAGCAGTACTTC
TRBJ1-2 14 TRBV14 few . CASSKGTGIRGYTF TGTGCCAGCAGCAAAGGAACCGGGATCCGGGGCTACACCTTC
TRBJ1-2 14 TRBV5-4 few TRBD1 CASSLVGTGSGYTF TGTGCCAGCAGCTTGGTTGGGACAGGGAGTGGCTACACCTTC
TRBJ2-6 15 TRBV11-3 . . CASSLGISGANVLTF TGTGCCAGCAGCTTAGGTATCTCTGGGGCCAACGTCCTGACTTTC
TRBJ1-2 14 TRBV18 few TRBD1 CASSPSGGGYGYTF TGTGCCAGCTCACCATCAGGGGGAGGCTATGGCTACACCTTC
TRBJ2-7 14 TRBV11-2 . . CASSSRGPGAEQYF TGTGCCAGCAGCTCCAGGGGACCCGGAGCGGAGCAGTACTTC
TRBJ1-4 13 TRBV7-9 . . CASREIFGEKLFF TGTGCCAGCAGAGAAATATTCGGTGAAAAACTGTTTTTT
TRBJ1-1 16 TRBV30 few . CAWSGGLSTLAGGAFF TGTGCCTGGAGTGGGGGCTTGTCGACCTTAGCCGGGGGAGCTTTCTTT
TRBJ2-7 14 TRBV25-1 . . CASTSRAPVHEQYF TGTGCCAGCACGAGTAGAGCCCCGGTCCACGAGCAGTACTTC
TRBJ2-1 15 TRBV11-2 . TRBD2 CASSLDGREGDEQFF TGTGCCAGCAGCTTAGATGGCAGGGAGGGCGATGAGCAGTTCTTC
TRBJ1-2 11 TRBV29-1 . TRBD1 CSVQGGYGYTF TGCAGCGTCCAGGGGGGCTATGGCTACACCTTC